Each of the 20 T cell receptor beta chains below was sequenced from the same sample in a study of blood T cells in healthy people across ages. A second roughly 6 to 11 cycle PCR used barcoded and J-beta primers. MiXCR, applied by TCRdb to the 5' RACE reads, yields one record per CDR3 protein. Among 850,000 to 1,000,000 distinct CDR3 sequences listed, approximately 49% were seen once. The source material was blood. The receptors stem from a man aged 25-40 years in good health.

The gene calls are TRBV20-1 and TRBJ2-5, with TRBD2 identical over 14 bases. Germline CDR1 and CDR2: DFQATT and SNEGSKA (reference sequence). This CDR3 has 16 residues. The V and J ends lost 6 bases and 4 bases, in that order; junction bases with no gene match: 10. The CDR3 nucleotides are TGCAGTGCCGAAGATGCGACTAGCGGGGGGGTAGAGACCCAGTACTTC. Translated, it gives CSAEDATSGGVETQYF.

The J gene is TRBJ2-3, the V gene TRBV13; tentative D call: TRBD2 (7 bases). Germline CDR1 is PRHDT and CDR2 is FYEKMQ (reference sequence). CDR3 length: 16 amino acids. Trimming removed 2 bases from V and 11 bases from J, with 23 bases in between. CDR3: CASSLTGRGTQGRQYF. CDR3 sequence (DNA): TGTGCCAGCAGCTTAACGGGGCGGGGGACACAAGGAAGGCAGTATTTT.

This clonotype was counted between two and nine times. The junction and the germline gene differ at one end; a read error may be behind it. V usage is TRBV7-2 and J usage is TRBJ2-5, with 8 bases fitting TRBD1. This CDR3 region has 14 residues. From germline, CDR1 is SGHTA and CDR2 FQGNSA. In nucleotides, the CDR3 is TGCGCCAGCAGCTTCACAGGGGGACAAGAGACCCAGTACTTC. Translated: CASSFTGGQETQYF.

The rearrangement uses TRBV6-5 and TRBJ2-5; TRBD1 matches at 8 bases. The CDR3 length is 14 residues. The junction had 8 bases not matched to a gene; V was cut back by 6 bases and J by 5 bases. Per the germline V gene, CDR1 is MNHEY and CDR2 is SVGAGI. As DNA, the CDR3 is TGTGCCAGCAGCTCGGACAGGGCGGCGGAGACCCAGTACTTC. This encodes CASSSDRAAETQYF.

V gene TRBV6-1 combines with J gene TRBJ1-1; tentatively, D is TRBD1 (5 bases). Germline V gene lookup returns CDR1 MNHNS and CDR2 SASEGT. The CDR3 extends over 13 amino acids. With 6 bases removed from V and 5 bases from J, the gap between germline ends came to 13 bases. CDR3 region: CASSAGGETEAFF. DNA for the CDR3: TGTGCCAGCAGCGCCGGGGGGGAAACTGAAGCTTTCTTT.

The sample holds many counts of this clonotype. The V call is TRBV5-1, the J call TRBJ1-1; D gene unclear. With 0 bases removed from V and 5 bases from J, the gap between germline ends came to 5 bases. Germline CDR1 is SGHRS and CDR2 is YFSETQ. CDR3 size: 12 residues. In DNA form, the CDR3 reads TGCGCCAGCAGCTTGGAAGGGACTGAAGCTTTCTTT. Translating gives CASSLEGTEAFF.

This clonotype came up a few times. CDR3 coding DNA: TGTGCCAGCAGTGGCAGGGGGCACGAGCAGTACTTC. This encodes CASSGRGHEQYF. V gene TRBV6-2 or TRBV6-3 combines with J gene TRBJ2-7; 8 bases match TRBD1. This CDR3 is built from 12 residues. The V gene's germline CDR1 is MNHEY and CDR2 SVGEGT. With 5 bases clipped from V and 5 bases from J, the junction kept 2 bases outside the gene matches.

Note on this clonotype: A much larger clone is a single base away; this may be a read error. V gene TRBV28 combines with J gene TRBJ2-1; 9 nucleotides match TRBD2. The closer fit of TRBJ2-7 to the DNA end suggests the J call may be wrong. This CDR3 has 16 residues. The germline gives CDR1 MDHEN, CDR2 SYDVKM. In nucleotides, the CDR3 is TGTGCCAGCAGCATTTCTAGCGGGGCCTCCTACAATGAGCAGTACTTC. Protein: CASSISSGASYNEQYF.

The genes are TRBV21-1 and TRBJ1-5; the table gives TRBD1 as D, unverified against the DNA. TRBV21-1 is a recognized pseudogene. The CDR3 loop spans 18 amino acids. The CDR3 reads CASSPKFNRGYSNQPQHF. CDR3 nucleotides: TGTGCCAGCAGCCCGAAATTTAATAGGGGGTACAGCAATCAGCCCCAGCATTTT.

This clonotype was counted many times. V and J are TRBV7-2 and TRBJ2-4; no firm D call. The CDR3 is made up of 15 amino acids. The ends were cut back, 3 bases at V and 2 bases at J, with 11 bases in the middle. Germline V gene data show CDR1 as SGHTA and CDR2 as FQGNSA. DNA for the CDR3: TGTGCCAGCAGCTTCCCCCTAGGGTCCAAAAACATTCAGTACTTC. Its translation is CASSFPLGSKNIQYF.

This chain uses TRBV28 with TRBJ2-7, with TRBD1 as a possible D gene (6 bases). V was shortened by 8 bases and J by 5 bases, with 16 bases between the two germline ends. The CDR3 is made up of 13 amino acids. Germline lookup yields CDR1 MDHEN and CDR2 SYDVKM. The CDR3 bases are TGTGCCAGCTGGAAACAGGGTATGAACGAGCAGTACTTC. Encoded protein: CASWKQGMNEQYF.

This clonotype was seen a few times. The chain carries TRBV29-1 and TRBJ1-5; no clear D gene. Trimming removed 5 bases at V and 2 bases at J, with 10 bases between. Germline V gives CDR1 SQVTM, CDR2 ANQGSEA. The CDR3 contains 13 residues. Here the CDR3 reads CSVREIGNQPQHF. The CDR3 nucleotides read TGCAGCGTTAGGGAGATTGGCAATCAGCCCCAGCATTTT.

The chain recombines TRBV4-3 with TRBJ2-1, with TRBD2 matching 9 bases. The CDR3 is 15 residues long. CDR1 is LGHNA, CDR2 YSLEER, per germline. V was clipped by 4 bases and J by 3 bases; unmatched bases: 4. The CDR3 coding sequence is TGCGCCAGCAGCCCGGGACTAGCCTTCTACAATGAGCAGTTCTTC. Protein sequence: CASSPGLAFYNEQFF.

The V gene is TRBV5-1, the J gene TRBJ2-7; unclear D gene. Per germline, CDR1 SGHRS and CDR2 YFSETQ. The CDR3 is made up of 15 amino acids. The germline V and J ends were trimmed by 3 bases and 3 bases, with 16 bases remaining between them. In DNA, the CDR3 is TGCGCCAGCAGCTCTAGTCCCCCGCCAGGCTACGAGCAGTACTTC. Translated, it gives CASSSSPPPGYEQYF.

This clonotype was found a few times. The V and J genes are TRBV7-2 and TRBJ2-1, with TRBD2 matching over 11 bases. The ends lost 5 bases at V and 3 bases at J; junction bases unmatched: 6. CDR3 length: 16 residues. Germline assignment: CDR1 SGHTA and CDR2 FQGNSA. CDR3 amino acids: CASSPGGTSGYNEQFF. The CDR3, as DNA: TGTGCCAGCAGCCCCGGCGGGACTAGCGGCTACAATGAGCAGTTCTTC.

V gene TRBV29-1 combines with J gene TRBJ1-4; D remains ambiguous. Germline V gene data show CDR1 as SQVTM and CDR2 as ANQGSEA. The V end lost 4 bases, the J end lost 2 bases, and 8 bases lay between the germline ends. The CDR3 is 13 amino acids. The CDR3 bases are TGCAGCGTTGGACGCGGGACTAATGAAAAACTGTTTTTT. This translates into CSVGRGTNEKLFF.

This clonotype has only a few counts. This sequence joins TRBV3-1 and TRBJ2-1, with 9 bases matching TRBD2. CDR1 and CDR2 (germline): LGHDT, YNNKEL (reference sequence). There are 16 residues in the CDR3. Trimming removed 7 bases from V and 7 bases from J; junction bases left unmatched: 14. The CDR3 loop reads CASTPRLRGGANEQFF. CDR3 nucleotides: TGTGCCAGCACCCCCAGATTGCGCGGGGGGGCTAATGAGCAGTTCTTC.

The chain recombines TRBV27 with TRBJ2-3; D is undetermined. The CDR3 runs to 14 residues. Germline lookup yields CDR1 MNHEY and CDR2 SMNVEV (reference sequence). Between the trimmed V and J ends, which lost 5 bases and 5 bases, there was a span of 14 bases. CDR3 DNA: TGTGCCAGCAGTAAACAGAGGCTCGGAGATACGCAGTATTTT. Translated, it gives CASSKQRLGDTQYF.

The chain has TRBV28 and TRBJ2-1, with D maybe TRBD1 (8 bases). This CDR3 contains 15 residues. V was shortened by 4 bases and J by 7 bases, with 17 bases between the two germline ends. Germline CDR1 and CDR2: MDHEN and SYDVKM. The CDR3 protein is CASSSLTGGVNEQFF. The CDR3 DNA sequence: TGTGCCAGCAGTTCACTTACAGGGGGGGTGAATGAGCAGTTCTTC.

This clonotype was found a few times. This rearrangement joins TRBV7-2 to TRBJ2-3; 12 nucleotides line up with TRBD2. This CDR3 has 19 amino acids. The germline CDR1 and CDR2 sequences are SGHTA and FQGNSA. V lost 1 base, J lost 6 bases, and 14 bases stayed unmatched. Here the CDR3 reads CASSLDPSGGVFNRDTQYF. The CDR3 nucleotides read TGTGCCAGCAGCTTAGATCCTAGCGGGGGGGTATTCAATAGGGATACGCAGTATTTT.